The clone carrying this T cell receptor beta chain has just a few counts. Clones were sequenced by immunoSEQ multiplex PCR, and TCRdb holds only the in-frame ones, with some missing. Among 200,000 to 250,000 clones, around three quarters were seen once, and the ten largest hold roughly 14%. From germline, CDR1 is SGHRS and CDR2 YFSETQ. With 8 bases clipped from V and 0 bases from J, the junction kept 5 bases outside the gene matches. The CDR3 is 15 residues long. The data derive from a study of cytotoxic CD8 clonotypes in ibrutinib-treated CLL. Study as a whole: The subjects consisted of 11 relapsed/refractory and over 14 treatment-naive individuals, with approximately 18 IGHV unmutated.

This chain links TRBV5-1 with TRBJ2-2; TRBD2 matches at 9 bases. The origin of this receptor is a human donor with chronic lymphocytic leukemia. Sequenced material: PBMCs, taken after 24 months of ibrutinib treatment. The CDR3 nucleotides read TGCGCCAGTAGACTAGCGGAGACGAACACCGGGGAGCTGTTTTTT. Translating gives CASRLAETNTGELFF.